This entry lists 28 T cell receptor beta chains sequenced from one sample in a study of cytomegalovirus exposure and HLA in healthy donors. Researchers ran the PCR with 60 Vbeta and 13 Jbeta primers. Data came from immunoSEQ multiplex PCR; TCRdb stores just in-frame clones and leaves some out. This sample has about 190,000 clones, with roughly 83% found just once. Sequenced material: PBMCs. Receptors were obtained from a boy younger than 18 in good health and CMV-seronegative.

The rearrangement links TRBV9 to TRBJ2-2; TRBD2 aligns across 8 bases. Losses at the gene ends were 3 bases for V and 2 bases for J; bases not matched to a gene: 6. The germline gives CDR1 SGDLS, CDR2 YYNGEE. The CDR3 extends over 16 amino acids. The CDR3 DNA is TGTGCCAGCAGCGACCGGGAGGGCCTTAACACCGGGGAGCTGTTTTTT. This encodes CASSDREGLNTGELFF. Combining the CDR3 with reference TRBV9 and TRBJ2-2 gives the whole variable domain DSGVTQTPKHLITATGQRVTLRCSPRSGDLSVYWYQQSLDQGLQFLIQYYNGEERAKGNILERFSAQQFPDLHSELNLSSLELGDSALYFCASSDREGLNTGELFFGEGSRLTVL.

The genes are TRBV30 and TRBJ2-3, with TRBD1 identical over 8 bases. The V gene end was trimmed by 2 bases and the J gene end by 3 bases; junction bases not matched to a gene: 7. Germline CDR1 reads GTSNPN; CDR2 reads SVGIG (reference sequence). This CDR3 has 15 amino acids. This chain's CDR3 is CAWSRGQDLTDTQYF. CDR3 DNA sequence: TGTGCCTGGAGTAGGGGACAGGACCTAACAGATACGCAGTATTTT.

As for this clone: This same CDR3 is encoded by further DNA sequences in the sample. The J gene is TRBJ2-3, the V gene TRBV11-2, with 10 bases fitting TRBD2. The germline CDR1 and CDR2 sequences are SGHAT and FQNNGV. V shed 5 bases and J 10 bases; nucleotides not matched to a gene: 6. This CDR3 region has 13 residues. CDR3 DNA: TGTGCCAGCAGCCCTCAGACTAGCGGGCCGCAGTATTTT. Its protein is CASSPQTSGPQYF.

The J gene is TRBJ1-5, the V gene TRBV10-1; D uncertain. Looked up from germline, CDR1 is WNHNN and CDR2 is SYGVQD (reference sequence). With 7 bases removed from V and 1 base from J, the gap between germline ends came to 8 bases. The CDR3 runs 13 residues. CDR3 in DNA: TGCGCCAGCATGCGGCGAAGCAATCAGCCCCAGCATTTT. Its protein product is CASMRRSNQPQHF.

The rearrangement uses TRBV30 and TRBJ1-2; 8 nucleotides line up with TRBD1. There are 16 residues in the CDR3. Germline V gene data show CDR1 as GTSNPN and CDR2 as SVGIG (reference sequence). J gave up 4 bases and V 2 bases, and 12 bases lay outside the gene matches. The CDR3 loop reads CAWSPPQTGVVYGYTF. The CDR3 DNA is TGTGCCTGGAGTCCCCCCCAGACAGGGGTGGTCTATGGCTACACCTTC.

The chain is built from TRBV6-5 and TRBJ1-2; the D gene is possibly TRBD1 (5 bases). V lost 0 bases and J 2 bases, leaving 10 bases between the germline ends. The germline V gene encodes CDR1 MNHEY and CDR2 SVGAGI. The length of the CDR3 is 15 residues. CDR3 DNA: TGTGCCAGCAGTTACTCCCCTTACAGGAACTATGGCTACACCTTC. This sequence encodes CASSYSPYRNYGYTF.

The chain has TRBV5-1 and TRBJ2-7, with TRBD2 matching over 8 bases. With 1 base clipped from V and 4 bases from J, the junction kept 7 bases outside the gene matches. The V gene's germline CDR1 is SGHRS and CDR2 YFSETQ. This CDR3 comprises 15 residues. The CDR3 region is CASSLIPSGPYEQYF. DNA of the CDR3: TGCGCCAGCAGCTTGATTCCTAGCGGGCCTTACGAGCAGTACTTC.

The chain uses TRBV13 and TRBJ1-2; D may be TRBD1 (6 bases). There are 15 residues in the CDR3. Per germline, CDR1 PRHDT and CDR2 FYEKMQ (reference sequence). V shed 1 base and J shed 5 bases, with 14 bases lying between them. CDR3 loop: CASSLALGQQYGYTF. For the CDR3, the DNA is TGTGCCAGCAGCTTAGCCCTCGGACAGCAATATGGCTACACCTTC.

This chain joins TRBV5-1 and TRBJ1-1; D is possibly TRBD1 (5 bases). CDR1 SGHRS and CDR2 YFSETQ come from the germline V gene. V was pared by 1 base and J by 3 bases, with 16 bases between. This CDR3 spans 16 amino acids. The CDR3 here is CASSLTAGIVDTEAFF. CDR3 coding DNA: TGCGCCAGCAGCTTGACGGCAGGGATTGTTGACACTGAAGCTTTCTTT.

This clone was picked up a small number of times. CDR3 nucleotide sequence: TGTGCCAGCTCTGGGGAGCGGAACTCCTACGAGCAGTACTTC. It translates to CASSGERNSYEQYF. The chain has TRBV6-1 and TRBJ2-7; D perhaps matches TRBD2 (5 bases). Germline lookup yields CDR1 MNHNS and CDR2 SASEGT. The CDR3 spans 14 residues. V gave up 8 bases and J gave up 0 bases, with 14 bases separating them.

The chain has TRBV6-1 and TRBJ1-2, with D uncertain. V was clipped by 8 bases and J by 1 base, with 5 bases between them. CDR1 and CDR2 from the germline V gene are MNHNS and SASEGT. The CDR3 totals 11 residues. In nucleotides, the CDR3 is TGTGCCAGCTTATTTAACTATGGCTACACCTTC. Translating gives CASLFNYGYTF.

The chain is built from TRBV7-2 and TRBJ1-2; D gene unclear. Between the trimmed V and J ends, which lost 1 base and 4 bases, there was a span of 13 bases. The CDR3 totals 15 residues. Germline-derived CDR1 and CDR2 are SGHTA and FQGNSA. CDR3 bases: TGTGCCAGCAGCTTAGTTCTCCAGACAAGCTATGGCTACACCTTC. Encoded protein: CASSLVLQTSYGYTF. Using reference TRBV7-2 and TRBJ1-2 for the parts outside the CDR3, the full variable domain is GAGVSQSPSNKVTEKGKDVELRCDPISGHTALYWYRQSLGQGLEFLIYFQGNSAPDKSGLPSDRFSAERTGGSVSTLTIQRTQQEDSAVYLCASSLVLQTSYGYTFGSGTRLTVV.

This clone was seen a single time. The V and J genes are TRBV7-9 and TRBJ2-3, with 11 bases matching TRBD2. Germline V gene sequence: CDR1 SEHNR, CDR2 FQNEAQ (reference sequence). This CDR3 has 17 amino acids. V lost 4 bases, J lost 0 bases, and 6 bases stayed unmatched. In DNA, the CDR3 is TGTGCCAGCAGCTCGAAATCTAGCGGGAGGAGCACAGATACGCAGTATTTT. Its protein is CASSSKSSGRSTDTQYF.

For this clone: One junction end disagrees with the germline gene, perhaps due to a read error. This sequence joins TRBV2 and TRBJ2-7; 7 bases are shared with TRBD2. This CDR3 is built from 14 residues. The germline V gene has CDR1 SNHLY and CDR2 FYNNEI. DNA for the CDR3: TGTGCCACCGGGGAGGGCCGGGTGATGGGTGAGCGGTACTTC. Amino acid sequence: CATGEGRVMGERYF.

The CDR3 DNA reads as TGTGCCAGCAGCGCCGGGGGGGTCTATGGCTACACCTTC. Translation: CASSAGGVYGYTF. This chain joins TRBV9 and TRBJ1-2, with D perhaps TRBD1 (5 bases). This CDR3 region has 13 residues. The germline V and J ends were trimmed by 3 bases and 4 bases, with 10 bases remaining between them. Germline CDR1 and CDR2: SGDLS and YYNGEE.

This chain uses TRBV7-6 with TRBJ1-5; no firm D call. The V gene's germline CDR1 is SGHVS and CDR2 FNYEAQ. The CDR3 is 16 amino acids. V was cut by 3 bases and J by 0 bases, with 12 bases left in between. The DNA of the CDR3 is TGTGCCAGCAGCTTGGGAGGTCCTTTTAGCAATCAGCCCCAGCATTTT. It is translated as CASSLGGPFSNQPQHF.

The rearrangement links TRBV12-5 to TRBJ2-3; 8 nucleotides line up with TRBD2. Germline values: CDR1 LGHNT, CDR2 FRNRAP. This CDR3 is 16 amino acids long. V shed 1 base, J shed 1 base, and the junction held 4 bases outside the gene matches. This chain's CDR3 is CASGLGSRGGTDTQYF. The CDR3 nucleotides are TGTGCTAGTGGTTTGGGTTCGCGGGGGGGCACAGATACGCAGTATTTT.

The V gene is TRBV4-1, the J gene TRBJ2-1, with D perhaps TRBD1 (6 bases). The germline V gene has CDR1 MGHRA and CDR2 YSYEKL. This CDR3 spans 13 amino acids. V lost 4 bases and J 7 bases, leaving 11 bases between the germline ends. As DNA, the CDR3 is TGCGCCAGCAGCCGGACCCAGGGGAATGAGCAGTTCTTC. Its translation is CASSRTQGNEQFF.

The chain recombines TRBV5-4 with TRBJ2-2; D is possibly TRBD2 (7 bases). V was cut by 4 bases and J by 5 bases, with 18 bases left in between. Germline CDR1 and CDR2: SGHNT and YYREEE (reference sequence). The CDR3 is made up of 16 amino acids. The CDR3 DNA sequence: TGTGCCAGCAGCCTGGGAGGTGGGGGGGCGACCGGGGAGCTGTTTTTT. Its translation is CASSLGGGGATGELFF.

The chain couples TRBV7-6 to TRBJ2-3; 9 bases map to TRBD1. The length of the CDR3 is 15 residues. Germline CDR1 SGHVS, CDR2 FNYEAQ. Trimming removed 4 bases from V and 5 bases from J; junction bases left unmatched: 7. For the CDR3, the DNA is TGTGCCAGCAGCTCCGGGACAGGGTCCGGAGATACGCAGTATTTT. This sequence encodes CASSSGTGSGDTQYF.

The CDR3 nucleotides are TGCGCCAGCAGCCCGGCGGCAGCAAACTATGGCTACACCTTC. Translating it yields CASSPAAANYGYTF. The V and J genes are TRBV5-1 and TRBJ1-2; D unresolved. Trimming stripped 4 bases from V and 2 bases from J, with 12 bases between. This CDR3 is 14 amino acids long. Germline CDR1 SGHRS, CDR2 YFSETQ.

V gene TRBV15 combines with J gene TRBJ2-2, with no clear D. The CDR3 consists of 14 residues. Germline V CDR1 and CDR2: LNHNV, YYDKDF (reference sequence). V was clipped by 5 bases and J by 5 bases, with 12 bases between them. In nucleotides, the CDR3 is TGTGCCACCAGCTCGTTCATCGGGACCGGGGAGCTGTTTTTT. Protein product: CATSSFIGTGELFF.

For this clone: One end of the junction fails to match germline, which may point to a read error. The J gene is TRBJ2-2, the V gene TRBV7-7; a weak D match, TRBD1 (5 bases). Germline lookup yields CDR1 SSHAT and CDR2 FNYEAQ (reference sequence). The CDR3 contains 17 residues. The CDR3 DNA reads TGTGCTAGCAGCTTAGGTCCGACAGTAGGAGTAACCGGGGAGCTGTTTTTT. Its translation: CASSLGPTVGVTGELFF. The whole variable domain, filled in from reference TRBV7-7 and TRBJ2-2, reads GAGVSQSPRYKVTKRGQDVTLRCDPISSHATLYWYQQALGQGPEFLTYFNYEAQPDKSGLPSDRFSAERPEGSISTLTIQRTEQRDSAMYRCASSLGPTVGVTGELFFGEGSRLTVL.

The chain has TRBV7-2 and TRBJ2-7; D gene unclear. Trimming took off 1 base at V and 1 base at J, with 8 bases between the two ends. The CDR3 length is 14 residues. Per the germline V gene, CDR1 is SGHTA and CDR2 is FQGNSA. The CDR3 loop is CASSLESLSYEQYF. For the CDR3, the DNA is TGTGCCAGCAGCTTAGAAAGCTTGTCCTACGAGCAGTACTTC.

Worth noting for this clone: Other nucleotide sequences in the sample specify the same CDR3. The chain recombines TRBV29-1 with TRBJ1-1, with TRBD1 matching 7 bases. Germline-derived CDR1 and CDR2 are SQVTM and ANQGSEA. This CDR3 contains 15 residues. V dropped 4 bases and J dropped 0; count of bases not matched to a gene: 8. The CDR3 sequence is CSVVRGLGMNTEAFF. As DNA, the CDR3 is TGCAGCGTTGTTAGGGGGCTAGGAATGAACACTGAAGCTTTCTTT.

The count of this clone is one. For the CDR3, the DNA is TGCAGCGTTGAACCCAGATTTCCCATCGGGGAGCTGTTTTTT. It translates to CSVEPRFPIGELFF. The genes are TRBV29-1 and TRBJ2-2, with D unclear. CDR1 and CDR2 from the germline V gene are SQVTM and ANQGSEA. The CDR3 consists of 14 residues. The V end was cut by 2 bases, the J end by 7 bases, with 14 bases between.

The V and J genes are TRBV7-6 and TRBJ2-5, with D perhaps TRBD1 (5 bases). CDR1 and CDR2 from the germline V gene are SGHVS and FNYEAQ. The CDR3 loop spans 15 amino acids. Trimming left V 1 base short and J 1 base short, with 10 bases between. CDR3 nucleotide sequence: TGTGCCAGCAGCTTAGGTGGGGCAGCCCAAGAGACCCAGTACTTC. Amino acids: CASSLGGAAQETQYF.

This clone occurred a few times. The sample has other DNA sequences that encode this CDR3 too. The chain is built from TRBV28 and TRBJ2-7; 7 nucleotides agree with TRBD2. Germline V gene sequence: CDR1 MDHEN, CDR2 SYDVKM. The CDR3 is 12 amino acids. Trimming removed 5 bases from V and 6 bases from J; junction bases left unmatched: 4. CDR3: CASSLPGGEQYF. In DNA form, the CDR3 reads TGTGCCAGCAGTCTGCCGGGGGGCGAGCAGTACTTC.